This TCR beta chain derives from a study of shared clonotypes between healthy human individuals. As for the study in general: Donors were two women and a few men aged 18 to 49. CD8 memory received one plate per donor, CD8 naive two, CD4 memory three and CD4 naive three. Study results and limitations: Estimated richness was generally greater in naive than memory subsets. A handful of donors showed sharing of around 5.3% of naive CD4 clonotypes.

Details on this clone: Its antigen is not identified.

The CDR3 totals 16 residues. Trimming stripped 4 bases from V and 0 bases from J, with 13 bases between. Germline CDR1 is MGHDK and CDR2 is SYGVNS. Libraries were prepared by immunoSEQ multiplex PCR; TCRdb keeps only in-frame clonotypes and omits some of them. This table holds roughly 1 million clones, approximately 80% found once. The sample consisted of memory CD4+ T cells from PBMCs. Subset given: CD45RA-negative fraction. This clonotype originated in a man aged 18 to 29 in good health. Some clones in this sample may be carry-over from other donors' samples. The chain recombines TRBV25-1 with TRBJ2-1, with D maybe TRBD2 (6 bases). The chain's CDR3 is CASSAHIAVSYNEQFF. Written as DNA, the CDR3 is TGTGCCAGCAGTGCCCATATAGCGGTCTCCTACAATGAGCAGTTCTTC.